This TCR beta chain was identified in a study of PD-1 blockade in classical Hodgkin lymphoma (dated by TCRdb to between 2020 and 2021). Regarding the research as a whole: Nivolumab dosing was 3 mg/kg intravenously every 2 weeks, continuing until either disease progression or unacceptable toxicity. The study used TCR beta sequencing and CyTOF to define a peripheral blood immune signature of response to PD-1 blockade in classical Hodgkin lymphoma. What the authors observed across the whole study: Baseline TCR diversity was reported to be lower in newly diagnosed patients than in healthy donors, and even lower in relapsed/refractory patients. Patients starting nivolumab less than 1 year after ASCT had lower diversity and were excluded from later analyses to avoid confounding by immune reconstitution. Trial patients achieving complete response had baseline diversity similar to newly diagnosed patients, whereas partial responders and progressors had significantly lower diversity. CD4+ but not CD8+ TCR diversity rose significantly by C4D1 (p=0.0027 vs p=0.16), most apparent in complete responders (p=0.02). Only a single clinical trial cohort was studied, and what caused the repertoire differences, possibly disease activity or prior therapy, remained undefined.

Interpreted using the paper, the time point label stands for: cycle 4 day 1 (C4D1), after 5 to 7 weeks of nivolumab. All trial patients had relapsed after autologous stem cell transplantation, with cohorts A, B and C differing in prior brentuximab vedotin exposure. The trial cohort included 50 to 60 patients with relapsed/refractory classical Hodgkin lymphoma, and each patient had a best overall response of complete response, partial response or progressive disease. In the multi-cohort phase II CheckMate 205 trial, trial patients received single-agent nivolumab. An independent review committee assessed best overall response by applying the 2007 International Working Group response criteria. Trial PBMCs were collected immediately before nivolumab initiation (C1D1) and during therapy at cycle 2 day 1 and cycle 4 day 1. Peripheral blood was collected in 8 mL Vacutainer Cell Preparation Tubes, from which PBMCs were isolated by centrifugation and then cryopreserved.

Notes on this clone: It has no known antigen specificity. No much larger clonotype is one base removed from it; base qualities were not supplied.

There are 16 amino acids in the CDR3, from cysteine to phenylalanine inclusive. CDR3 DNA is the only sequence kept; it has 48 bases, read in frame from the first base. V ends up 2 bases short and J 2 bases short, with an unmatched junction base count of 6. The germline V gene encodes CDR1 MNHEY and CDR2 SVGAGI. Genomic DNA was extracted with the Qiagen DNeasy kit from unsorted PBMCs and from negatively selected CD4+ and CD8+ fractions. TCR beta CDR3 regions were amplified by immunoSEQ multiplex PCR using primers annealing to V and J segments. Amplification bias was minimized using a synthetic immune receptor repertoire, and residual bias was removed computationally after sequencing. From the authors' description of their analysis: Repertoire diversity was quantified as the Shannon entropy index using custom Python scripts. Unsorted, CD4+ and CD8+ repertoires were analyzed separately, except in combined analyses where CD4+ and CD8+ sequences were merged in silico. Clonal expansion was defined as at least a 2-fold frequency increase after treatment relative to C1D1, with a pseudocount of 0.5 for undetected baseline clones. Clones with 0 or 1 copy at C1D1 were classified as singleton clones, and clones with 2 or more copies were classified as non-singleton clones. By matching protein sequences in sorted samples from the same patient, clones expanded in unsorted samples were annotated as CD4+, CD8+ or unknown. Wilcoxon tests on paired samples were used to test diversity changes from C1D1 to C4D1. TCRdb holds this immuneACCESS table with in-frame rearrangements only. Some clones are missing; in checked studies, unresolved V genes explain under half, and the rest has no known cause. From that table come the V and J calls and clone size; the DNA was used to work out D and trimming. Present in this sample are more than 90,000 clones, around 80% of which were seen just once. The ten top clones hold around 8.9% of the sample.

This receptor chain uses TRBV6-5 and TRBJ2-1, with 7 bases matching TRBD1. The TCR was taken from a human donor with classical Hodgkin lymphoma. This specimen was peripheral blood mononuclear cells (PBMCs), taken before the fourth cycle of nivolumab. The CDR3 is CASSYARDSPYNEQFF. The DNA sequence is given as TGTGCCAGCAGTTACGCCCGGGACAGTCCCTACAATGAGCAGTTCTTC.